The 7 T cell receptor beta chains below were found in one sample sequenced in a study of T cell repertoires in cytomegalovirus infection. Their recognized antigens are unknown. TCRdb independently ran MiXCR on the reads; one entry per CDR3 protein. The sample shows approximately 590,000 distinct CDR3 sequences, just under 40% of them seen only once. This sample comprised cultured PBMCs, obtained from culture after CMV antigen stimulation. These TCRs come from a human donor in good health (CMV status not recorded). Some clones in this sample may be carry-over from other donors' samples.

This clonotype was detected only once. This rearrangement joins TRBV7-8 to TRBJ2-5; 8 positions match TRBD2. CDR1 is SGHVS and CDR2 is FQNEAQ in the germline V gene. The CDR3 contains 16 residues. Unmatched junction bases numbered 10, after V lost 3 bases and J lost 4 bases. In nucleotides, the CDR3 is TGTGCCAGCAGCTTGGAGAGACTAGCGCCCCCAGAGACCCAGTACTTC. It encodes CASSLERLAPPETQYF.

Many counts were recorded for this clonotype. This chain uses TRBV7-8 with TRBJ2-3; 9 nucleotides match TRBD1. Germline CDR1 and CDR2: SGHVS and FQNEAQ. CDR3 length equals 16 residues. V was pared by 4 bases and J by 4 bases, with 9 bases of the junction left unmatched. The CDR3 DNA sequence: TGTGCCAGCAGCTCCCCAAGGGACAGGGCCGCAGATACGCAGTATTTT. Amino acid sequence: CASSSPRDRAADTQYF.

This clonotype was observed a few times. CDR3 DNA sequence: TGTGCCAGTAGTATAGATCCAGGGAACACCGGGGAGCTGTTTTTT. This sequence encodes CASSIDPGNTGELFF. V usage is TRBV19 and J usage is TRBJ2-2, with D uncertain. The CDR3 is made up of 15 amino acids. Trimming left V 0 bases short and J 1 base short, with 6 bases between. The germline V gene has CDR1 LNHDA and CDR2 SQIVND (reference sequence).

The rearrangement links TRBV29-1 to TRBJ2-7; D is perhaps TRBD1 or TRBD2 (5 bases each). The V gene's germline CDR1 is SQVTM and CDR2 ANQGSEA. The V gene lost 4 bases and the J gene lost 0 bases, with 13 bases spanning the gap. The length of the CDR3 is 14 residues. CDR3 in amino acids: CSVVMGEISYEQYF. CDR3 DNA sequence: TGCAGCGTTGTTATGGGGGAAATCTCCTACGAGCAGTACTTC.

V gene TRBV6-2 or TRBV6-3 combines with J gene TRBJ2-3, with D perhaps given as TRBD1 or TRBD2 (5 bases each). Germline loops: CDR1 MNHEY, CDR2 SVGEGT. Trimming stripped 6 bases from V and 1 base from J, with 20 bases between. The CDR3 length is 17 residues. The CDR3 region has the DNA TGTGCCAGCAGCGACCGAGGAGGATTAGGGGGCACAGATACGCAGTATTTT. Protein product: CASSDRGGLGGTDTQYF.

The J gene is TRBJ1-6, the V gene TRBV6-5; a possible D gene is TRBD1 (5 bases). The CDR3 totals 17 residues. Trimming removed 0 bases from V and 7 bases from J, with 16 bases in between. Germline loops: CDR1 MNHEY, CDR2 SVGAGI. The chain's CDR3 is CASSYSFGAGMNSPLHF. CDR3 nucleotide sequence: TGTGCCAGCAGTTACTCGTTCGGGGCCGGAATGAATTCACCCCTCCACTTT.

The chain is built from TRBV30 and TRBJ1-1, with D uncertain. The CDR3 contains 13 residues. The V gene lost 4 bases and the J gene lost 1 base, with 10 bases spanning the gap. Germline lookup yields CDR1 GTSNPN and CDR2 SVGIG (reference sequence). CDR3 bases: TGTGCCTGGACCCCCGTACGGAACACTGAAGCTTTCTTT. Its translation: CAWTPVRNTEAFF.